The 4 T cell receptor beta chains presented below share a single source sample, sequenced in a study of T cells in Graves' hyperthyroidism and ophthalmopathy. Amplification yielded TCR beta CDR3 regions, with RNA transcripts as the source. The HTBI primer set drove a first-round RT-PCR of the TCR CDR3. TCRdb re-analysed the multiplex PCR reads in MiXCR, keeping a single row per CDR3 protein. The table has about half a million distinct CDR3 sequences, less than 25% seen once. Sequenced: blood. The receptor set was obtained from a woman aged 70 to 79 with Graves' ophthalmopathy.

This rearrangement joins TRBV3-1 to TRBJ1-5, with D possibly being TRBD1 (6 bases). V dropped 1 base and J dropped 7 bases, with 14 bases sitting between them. This CDR3 has 15 residues. Per the germline V gene, CDR1 is LGHDT and CDR2 is YNNKEL (reference sequence). The CDR3 spells CASSQGGAGSQPQHF. The CDR3 nucleotides are TGTGCCAGCAGCCAAGGGGGGGCAGGGTCGCAGCCCCAGCATTTT.

This clonotype was observed a handful of times. At one of its ends the junction is not consistent with the germline gene, which may arise from a read error. J is TRBJ2-5 and V is TRBV12-3 or TRBV12-4, with 14 bases identical to TRBD2. The CDR3 consists of 17 residues. The CDR3 DNA reads as TGTGCCAGCAGTGTACCCCAGGGACTAGCGGGAGCAGAGGCCCAGTACTTC. Protein: CASSVPQGLAGAEAQYF.

The V call is TRBV5-1, the J call TRBJ1-1; D might be TRBD1 (6 bases). The V gene's germline CDR1 is SGHRS and CDR2 YFSETQ. V was shortened by 4 bases and J by 6 bases, with 10 bases between the two germline ends. This CDR3 is built from 12 residues. The CDR3 spells CASSGTGSEAFF. In nucleotides, the CDR3 is TGCGCCAGCAGCGGAACAGGGTCTGAAGCTTTCTTT.

CDR3 in amino acids: CATSDGTGQETQYF. CDR3 in DNA: TGTGCCACCAGCGACGGGACAGGCCAAGAGACCCAGTACTTC. This sequence joins TRBV24-1 and TRBJ2-5, with 8 bases matching TRBD1. The CDR3 is 14 residues long. Germline assignment: CDR1 KGHDR and CDR2 SFDVKD. The ends lost 7 bases at V and 1 base at J; junction bases unmatched: 4.